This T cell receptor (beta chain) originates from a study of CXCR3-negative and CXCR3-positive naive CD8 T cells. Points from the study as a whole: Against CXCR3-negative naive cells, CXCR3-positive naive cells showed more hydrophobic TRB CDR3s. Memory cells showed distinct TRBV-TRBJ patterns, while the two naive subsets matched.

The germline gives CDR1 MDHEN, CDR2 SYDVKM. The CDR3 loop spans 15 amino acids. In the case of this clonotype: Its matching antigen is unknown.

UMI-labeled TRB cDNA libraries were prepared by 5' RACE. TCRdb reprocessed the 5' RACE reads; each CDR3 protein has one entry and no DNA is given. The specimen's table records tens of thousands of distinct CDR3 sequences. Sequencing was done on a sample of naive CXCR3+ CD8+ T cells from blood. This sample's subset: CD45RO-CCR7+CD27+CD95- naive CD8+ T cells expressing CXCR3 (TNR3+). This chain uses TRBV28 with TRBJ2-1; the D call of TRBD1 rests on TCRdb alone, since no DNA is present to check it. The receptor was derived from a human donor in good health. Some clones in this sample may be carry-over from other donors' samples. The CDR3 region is CASTLRQALYDEQFF.